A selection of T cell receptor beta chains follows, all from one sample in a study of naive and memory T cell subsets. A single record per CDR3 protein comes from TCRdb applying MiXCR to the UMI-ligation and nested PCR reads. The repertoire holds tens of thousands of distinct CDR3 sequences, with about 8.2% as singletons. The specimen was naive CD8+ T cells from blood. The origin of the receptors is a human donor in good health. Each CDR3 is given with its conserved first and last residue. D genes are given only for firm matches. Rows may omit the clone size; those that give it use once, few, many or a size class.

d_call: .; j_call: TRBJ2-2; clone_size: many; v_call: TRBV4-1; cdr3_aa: CASSSRQLNTGELFF; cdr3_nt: TGCGCCAGCAGCTCAAGACAGCTAAACACCGGGGAGCTGTTTTTT
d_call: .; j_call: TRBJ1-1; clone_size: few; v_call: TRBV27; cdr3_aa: CASRIAHASTEAFF; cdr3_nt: TGTGCCAGCAGGATCGCTCACGCGAGCACTGAAGCTTTCTTT
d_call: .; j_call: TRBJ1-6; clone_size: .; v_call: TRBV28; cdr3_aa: CASSFGSSYNSPLHF; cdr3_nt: TGTGCCAGCAGTTTTGGGTCTTCCTATAATTCACCCCTCCACTTT
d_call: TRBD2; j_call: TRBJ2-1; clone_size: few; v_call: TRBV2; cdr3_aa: CASSVTSSVHNEQFF; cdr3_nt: TGTGCCAGCAGTGTGACTAGCTCAGTCCACAATGAGCAGTTCTTC
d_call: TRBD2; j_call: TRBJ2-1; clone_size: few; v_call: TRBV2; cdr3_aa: CASSDLYLTSGYNEQFF; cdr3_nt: TGTGCCAGCAGTGACCTTTATCTGACTAGCGGCTACAATGAGCAGTTCTTC
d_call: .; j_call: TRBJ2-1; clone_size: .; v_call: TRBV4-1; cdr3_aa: CASSQGDGSGFF; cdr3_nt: TGCGCCAGCAGCCAAGGGGACGGGAGTGGCTTCTTC
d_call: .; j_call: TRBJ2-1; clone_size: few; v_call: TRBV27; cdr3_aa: CASSLSAGESYNEQFF; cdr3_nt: TGTGCCAGCAGTTTATCAGCGGGCGAGTCCTACAATGAGCAGTTCTTC
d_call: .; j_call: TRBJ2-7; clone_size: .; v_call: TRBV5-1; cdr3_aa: CASSLDQSIAYEQYF; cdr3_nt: TGCGCCAGCAGCTTGGACCAGTCAATTGCCTACGAGCAGTACTTC
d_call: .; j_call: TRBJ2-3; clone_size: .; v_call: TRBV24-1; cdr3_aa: CATGDFDGDTQYF; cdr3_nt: TGTGCCACCGGTGATTTCGACGGGGATACGCAGTATTTT
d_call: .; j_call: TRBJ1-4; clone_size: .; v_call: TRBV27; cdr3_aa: CASSLTWGHGIREKLFF; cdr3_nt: TGTGCCAGCAGTCTAACCTGGGGACACGGGATTAGGGAAAAACTGTTTTTT
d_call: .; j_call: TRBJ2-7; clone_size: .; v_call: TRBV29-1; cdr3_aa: CSVLLSSRYEQYF; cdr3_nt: TGCAGCGTTCTCTTAAGCAGTCGGTACGAGCAGTACTTC
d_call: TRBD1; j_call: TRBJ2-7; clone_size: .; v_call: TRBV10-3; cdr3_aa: CAISESKGDRDYEQYF; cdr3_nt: TGTGCCATCAGTGAGTCGAAGGGGGACAGGGACTACGAGCAGTACTTC
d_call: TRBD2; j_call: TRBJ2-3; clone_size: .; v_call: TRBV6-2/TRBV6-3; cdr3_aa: CASSYDSGLAREGTDTQYF; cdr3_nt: TGTGCCAGCAGTTACGATTCGGGACTAGCGAGAGAAGGGACAGATACGCAGTATTTT
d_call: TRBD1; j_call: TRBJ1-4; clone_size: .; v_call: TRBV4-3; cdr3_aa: CASSQSQGDNDEKLFF; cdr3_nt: TGCGCCAGCAGCCAGAGCCAGGGGGACAACGATGAAAAACTGTTTTTT
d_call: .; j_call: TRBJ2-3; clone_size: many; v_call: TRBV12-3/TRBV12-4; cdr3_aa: CASSFAGPADTQYF; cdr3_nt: TGTGCCAGCAGTTTCGCGGGACCGGCAGATACGCAGTATTTT
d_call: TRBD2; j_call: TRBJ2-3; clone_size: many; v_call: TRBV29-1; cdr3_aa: CSVEDLAARTDTQYF; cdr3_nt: TGCAGCGTTGAAGATCTAGCGGCCCGCACAGATACGCAGTATTTT
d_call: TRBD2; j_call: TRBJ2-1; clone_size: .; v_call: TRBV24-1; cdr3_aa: CATSPSGYNEQFF; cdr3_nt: TGTGCCACCAGTCCTAGCGGTTACAATGAGCAGTTCTTC
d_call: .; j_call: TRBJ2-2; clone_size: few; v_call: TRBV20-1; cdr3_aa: CSARDRRGFPGELFF; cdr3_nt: TGCAGTGCTAGAGATCGCAGGGGATTTCCCGGGGAGCTGTTTTTT